One sample yielded the 27 T cell receptor beta chains listed below, sequenced in a study of PD-1 blockade in classical Hodgkin lymphoma. The time point was: cycle 4 day 1 (C4D1), after 6 weeks of nivolumab. Every patient experienced relapse after autologous stem cell transplantation, and brentuximab vedotin exposure varied. Profiling relied on immunoSEQ multiplex PCR, and the TCRdb table lists in-frame clones only, not all of them. The table records some 58,000 clones, more than 80% of them present only once. Sequences were derived from peripheral blood mononuclear cells (PBMCs), sampled before the fourth cycle of nivolumab. The source is a human donor with classical Hodgkin lymphoma.

The gene calls are TRBV9 and TRBJ2-5; no firm D call. The ends were cut back, 4 bases at V and 0 bases at J, with 13 bases in the middle. Germline V gene data show CDR1 as SGDLS and CDR2 as YYNGEE. The CDR3 has 15 residues. Written as DNA, the CDR3 is TGTGCCAGCAGCCCCACCCGATGGCACCAAGAGACCCAGTACTTC. As protein: CASSPTRWHQETQYF. Full variable domain (outside the CDR3, taken from reference TRBV9 and TRBJ2-5): DSGVTQTPKHLITATGQRVTLRCSPRSGDLSVYWYQQSLDQGLQFLIQYYNGEERAKGNILERFSAQQFPDLHSELNLSSLELGDSALYFCASSPTRWHQETQYFGPGTRLLVL.

The count of this clone is one. The chain has TRBV6-5 and TRBJ2-1, with 8 positions matching TRBD2. The CDR3 runs to 16 residues. Germline CDR1 MNHEY, CDR2 SVGAGI. The junction had 10 bases not matched to a gene; V was cut back by 4 bases and J by 5 bases. The CDR3: CASSLDFSGKNNEQFF. In DNA, the CDR3 is TGTGCCAGCAGTTTAGACTTTAGCGGGAAGAACAATGAGCAGTTCTTC.

The chain employs TRBV2 and TRBJ1-4; D is unresolved. The CDR3 is 15 residues long. Germline loops: CDR1 SNHLY, CDR2 FYNNEI. Trimming stripped 2 bases from V and 3 bases from J, with 10 bases between. The CDR3 is CASSEMVTANEKLFF. In nucleotides, the CDR3 is TGTGCCAGCAGTGAAATGGTCACCGCTAATGAAAAACTGTTTTTT. The whole variable domain, filled in from reference TRBV2 and TRBJ1-4, reads EPEVTQTPSHQVTQMGQEVILRCVPISNHLYFYWYRQILGQKVEFLVSFYNNEISEKSEIFDDQFSVERPDGSNFTLKIRSTKLEDSAMYFCASSEMVTANEKLFFGSGTQLSVL.

The chain links TRBV5-6 to TRBJ2-5; 9 bases align to TRBD2. Per the germline V gene, CDR1 is SGHDT and CDR2 is YYEEEE. Trimming removed 1 base from V and 2 bases from J; junction bases left unmatched: 6. The CDR3 extends over 16 amino acids. Written as DNA, the CDR3 is TGTGCCAGCAGCTTGCGGCTAGCGGGGAGGCAAGAGACCCAGTACTTC. This sequence encodes CASSLRLAGRQETQYF.

V and J are TRBV19 and TRBJ1-1; D remains unclear. Deletions cut 9 bases from V and 3 bases from J, with 11 bases between. CDR1 and CDR2 from the germline V gene are LNHDA and SQIVND (reference sequence). The CDR3 loop spans 12 amino acids. CDR3 sequence reads: CASWSMDTEAFF. Here the CDR3 DNA reads TGTGCCAGCTGGTCTATGGACACTGAAGCTTTCTTT.

J is TRBJ2-5 and V is TRBV29-1; D remains unclear. V was pared by 4 bases and J by 4 bases, with 4 bases between. Germline V gives CDR1 SQVTM, CDR2 ANQGSEA. CDR3 size: 10 residues. The CDR3 sequence is CSVAPETQYF. In DNA, the CDR3 is TGCAGCGTTGCCCCAGAGACCCAGTACTTC.

The chain has TRBV13 and TRBJ2-5; either TRBD1 or TRBD2 may supply D (5 bases each). Trimming cost V 0 bases and J 7 bases, with 15 bases left between them. This CDR3 region has 15 residues. Germline lookup yields CDR1 PRHDT and CDR2 FYEKMQ (reference sequence). CDR3: CASSLGLGTSGTQYF. The CDR3 region has the DNA TGTGCCAGCAGCTTAGGACTGGGGACCTCTGGGACCCAGTACTTC.

The rearrangement joins TRBV28 to TRBJ2-3; D is ambiguous. The V and J ends lost 5 bases and 2 bases respectively, with 14 bases between them. CDR1 is MDHEN, CDR2 SYDVKM, per germline. CDR3 length: 15 residues. CDR3: CASSPGAGDTDTQYF. DNA for the CDR3: TGTGCCAGCAGTCCCGGCGCAGGTGACACAGATACGCAGTATTTT. Full variable domain (remainder filled in from reference TRBV28 and TRBJ2-3): DVKVTQSSRYLVKRTGEKVFLECVQDMDHENMFWYRQDPGLGLRLIYFSYDVKMKEKGDIPEGYSVSREKKERFSLILESASTNQTSMYLCASSPGAGDTDTQYFGPGTRLTVL.

The chain employs TRBV13 and TRBJ2-1; no definite D call. CDR3 length equals 15 residues. Trimming left V 5 bases short and J 0 bases short, with 11 bases between. CDR1 and CDR2 from the germline V gene are PRHDT and FYEKMQ (reference sequence). CDR3 amino acids: CASSRWSSSYNEQFF. The CDR3 region has the DNA TGTGCCAGCAGCCGATGGTCCAGCTCCTACAATGAGCAGTTCTTC.

The rearrangement uses TRBV7-8 and TRBJ2-1; 10 bases map to TRBD2. V trimming: 5 bases; J trimming: 5 bases; junction bases outside the gene matches: 6. This CDR3 has 15 amino acids. In germline, CDR1 is SGHVS, CDR2 FQNEAQ. This chain's CDR3 is CASSPLGLADNEQFF. The CDR3 DNA sequence: TGTGCCAGCAGCCCTCTTGGACTAGCGGACAATGAGCAGTTCTTC.

The genes are TRBV6-1 and TRBJ2-1; D may be TRBD1 (5 bases). Germline loops: CDR1 MNHNS, CDR2 SASEGT. Trimming took 0 bases from V and 8 from J, leaving 17 bases between them. The CDR3 is made up of 16 amino acids. CDR3 sequence reads: CASSEAGTLQAHEQFF. The CDR3 region has the DNA TGTGCCAGCAGTGAAGCGGGTACGTTACAGGCCCATGAGCAGTTCTTC.

The rearrangement links TRBV27 to TRBJ2-2; tentatively, D is TRBD2 (5 bases). Germline-derived CDR1 and CDR2 are MNHEY and SMNVEV (reference sequence). Trimming removed 5 bases from V and 3 bases from J, with 16 bases in between. The CDR3 length is 16 residues. Here the CDR3 DNA reads TGTGCCAGCAGTCTAGGGAGCAATCCTTACACCGGGGAGCTGTTTTTT. Protein product: CASSLGSNPYTGELFF.

The J gene is TRBJ1-3, the V gene TRBV15; the D is unclear. The CDR3 is made up of 17 amino acids. Germline CDR1 reads LNHNV; CDR2 reads YYDKDF (reference sequence). Trimming removed 0 bases from V and 0 bases from J, with 12 bases in between. Here the CDR3 DNA reads TGTGCCACCAGCAGAGATTGGGTTGTGAGCTCTGGAAACACCATATATTTT. Translation gives CATSRDWVVSSGNTIYF.

This chain joins TRBV28 and TRBJ2-1, with D maybe TRBD2 (6 bases). The CDR3 length is 14 residues. The V gene lost 6 bases and the J gene lost 7 bases, with 16 bases spanning the gap. Germline lookup yields CDR1 MDHEN and CDR2 SYDVKM. CDR3 amino acids: CASRIQGGGNEQFF. The CDR3 DNA reads TGTGCCAGCAGGATCCAGGGAGGAGGTAATGAGCAGTTCTTC. The full variable domain, with the rest looked up from reference TRBV28 and TRBJ2-1, is DVKVTQSSRYLVKRTGEKVFLECVQDMDHENMFWYRQDPGLGLRLIYFSYDVKMKEKGDIPEGYSVSREKKERFSLILESASTNQTSMYLCASRIQGGGNEQFFGPGTRLTVL.

This clone has more than one count but fewer than ten. This chain joins TRBV10-1 and TRBJ1-2; unclear D gene. Looked up from germline, CDR1 is WNHNN and CDR2 is SYGVQD (reference sequence). Trimming removed 3 bases at V and 4 bases at J, with 6 bases between. The CDR3 runs to 12 residues. The CDR3 loop is CASSDGPYGYTF. CDR3 sequence (DNA): TGCGCCAGCAGTGACGGCCCCTATGGCTACACCTTC.

The rearrangement uses TRBV5-5 and TRBJ2-7; 15 bases match TRBD2. The CDR3 is 17 amino acids. Germline CDR1 and CDR2: SGHKS and YYEKEE (reference sequence). V was clipped by 3 bases and J by 6 bases; unmatched bases: 10. The chain's CDR3 is CASSSGLAGGIFREQYF. The DNA for the CDR3 is TGTGCCAGCAGCTCGGGACTAGCGGGGGGAATTTTCCGCGAGCAGTACTTC.

The rearrangement links TRBV9 to TRBJ1-1, with 7 bases matching TRBD1. Unmatched junction bases numbered 8, after V lost 3 bases and J lost 9 bases. The CDR3 has 13 amino acids. The germline gives CDR1 SGDLS, CDR2 YYNGEE. The DNA for the CDR3 is TGTGCCAGCAGCGGTGGTCAGGGGGTTAAAGCTTTCTTT. It yields the protein CASSGGQGVKAFF.

The J gene is TRBJ2-1, the V gene TRBV7-8, with 10 positions matching TRBD2. The germline gives CDR1 SGHVS, CDR2 FQNEAQ. The CDR3 spans 19 residues. V lost 2 bases, J lost 8 bases, and 18 bases stayed unmatched. In DNA form, the CDR3 reads TGTGCCAGCAGCTTAATAAGCGGGAGGGCCGGAGTGGACGCGCATGAGCAGTTCTTC. Translated: CASSLISGRAGVDAHEQFF.

The chain uses TRBV4-1 and TRBJ2-3; D possibly uses TRBD1 or TRBD2 (5 bases each). With 0 bases removed from V and 0 bases from J, the gap between germline ends came to 10 bases. The CDR3 runs to 16 residues. Germline assignment: CDR1 MGHRA and CDR2 YSYEKL. The CDR3 region has the DNA TGCGCCAGCAGCCAAGAGAGGTGGGGGAGCACAGATACGCAGTATTTT. This gives the protein CASSQERWGSTDTQYF.

The V gene is TRBV6-5, the J gene TRBJ2-7; maybe TRBD1 (6 bases). The ends were cut back, 6 bases at V and 2 bases at J, with 11 bases in the middle. Germline CDR1 reads MNHEY; CDR2 reads SVGAGI. This CDR3 has 13 residues. DNA for the CDR3: TGTGCCAGCAGGAGGGACACCGCCTACGAGCAGTACTTC. Its translation: CASRRDTAYEQYF.

The genes are TRBV9 and TRBJ1-1; 11 bases map to TRBD1. Trimming at V came to 0 bases and at J to 11 bases, leaving 6 bases not matched to a gene. CDR1 SGDLS and CDR2 YYNGEE come from the germline V gene. The CDR3 has 14 residues. The CDR3 region is CASSVGLGQGAAFF. CDR3 nucleotides: TGTGCCAGCAGCGTAGGTTTAGGACAGGGGGCTGCTTTCTTT. Combining the CDR3 with reference TRBV9 and TRBJ1-1 gives the whole variable domain DSGVTQTPKHLITATGQRVTLRCSPRSGDLSVYWYQQSLDQGLQFLIQYYNGEERAKGNILERFSAQQFPDLHSELNLSSLELGDSALYFCASSVGLGQGAAFFGQGTRLTVV.

The chain uses TRBV2 and TRBJ2-1; 9 bases line up with TRBD1. After removal of 5 bases from V and 3 bases from J, the junction contained 8 bases not matched to a gene. The CDR3 sequence is 16 residues long. Germline CDR1 reads SNHLY; CDR2 reads FYNNEI. CDR3 DNA: TGTGCCAGCAGTCCCCAGGGGACAGGGTTCTACAATGAGCAGTTCTTC. Encoded protein: CASSPQGTGFYNEQFF.

In this sample, this clone turned up once. This chain joins TRBV7-2 and TRBJ2-4; D is possibly TRBD2 (6 bases). Germline V gene sequence: CDR1 SGHTA, CDR2 FQGNSA. This CDR3 contains 16 residues. V shed 2 bases and J shed 0 bases, with 11 bases lying between them. The CDR3 nucleotides are TGTGCCAGCAGCTTATTGGGGGGTCTAGCCAAAAACATTCAGTACTTC. This sequence encodes CASSLLGGLAKNIQYF.

This chain uses TRBV27 with TRBJ2-1, with 10 positions matching TRBD2. Germline CDR1 is MNHEY and CDR2 is SMNVEV (reference sequence). The ends lost 2 bases at V and 4 bases at J; junction bases unmatched: 5. The CDR3 is 16 residues long. The CDR3 DNA reads TGTGCCAGCAGTTTAGGAGTAGCGGGGGGATACAATGAGCAGTTCTTC. Its protein product is CASSLGVAGGYNEQFF.

This clone was detected only a few times. The chain recombines TRBV27 with TRBJ2-7; D remains unclear. Germline values: CDR1 MNHEY, CDR2 SMNVEV (reference sequence). Between the trimmed V and J ends, which lost 5 bases and 5 bases, there was a span of 13 bases. The CDR3 runs 13 residues. The CDR3 nucleotides are TGTGCCAGCAGTCCTGCCCTTAAGGACGAGCAGTACTTC. The encoded protein is CASSPALKDEQYF.

This chain connects TRBV9 to TRBJ2-2, with D perhaps matching TRBD1 (6 bases). Germline CDR1 SGDLS, CDR2 YYNGEE. V gave up 0 bases and J gave up 7 bases, with 16 bases separating them. This CDR3 spans 16 amino acids. The CDR3 sequence is CASSVGGSGDRGELFF. CDR3 DNA: TGTGCCAGCAGCGTAGGGGGCTCAGGGGATCGCGGGGAGCTGTTTTTT.

J is TRBJ2-1 and V is TRBV11-3; D remains unclear. V was shortened by 5 bases and J by 4 bases, with 18 bases between the two germline ends. The CDR3 spans 16 residues. The V gene's germline CDR1 is SGHNT and CDR2 YENEEA. The CDR3 DNA reads TGTGCCAGCAGCCTAGGCAAGGCGGTAACTTACAATGAGCAGTTCTTC. It translates to CASSLGKAVTYNEQFF.